This is a list of T cell receptor beta chains from one sample in a study of shared clonotypes between healthy human individuals. Using immunoSEQ multiplex PCR, the repertoire was profiled, and TCRdb retains in-frame clones only, with some absent. The sample records over a million clones, around 78% being singletons. Source material: memory CD4+ T cells from PBMCs. These receptor sequences come from a man younger than 30 in good health. Some clones in this sample may be carry-over from other donors' samples. Both conserved end residues are part of each CDR3. A D gene is named only where the DNA matches it firmly. Some rows mark clone size as missing; the rest say once, few, many or name a class of expanded clone.

v_gene	j_gene	abundance	d_gene	CDR3aa	CDR3nt
TRBV5-1	TRBJ2-7	NA	NA	CASNLGGTIYEQYF	TGCGCCAGCAACTTGGGGGGAACAATCTACGAGCAGTACTTC
TRBV2	TRBJ2-7	NA	NA	CAGKDLSYEQYF	TGTGCCGGGAAGGACTTATCCTACGAGCAGTACTTC
TRBV4-2	TRBJ2-1	NA	TRBD2	CASSPTTGGSSYNEQFF	TGTGCCAGCAGCCCTACAACGGGGGGAAGCTCCTACAATGAGCAGTTCTTC
TRBV28	TRBJ2-1	NA	NA	CASSFSQLKRVEQFF	TGTGCCAGCAGTTTCTCCCAGTTAAAGCGAGTTGAGCAGTTCTTC
TRBV7-3	TRBJ2-2	NA	NA	CASRSPQGTGELFF	TGTGCCAGCAGATCACCACAGGGAACCGGGGAGCTGTTTTTT
TRBV18	TRBJ2-1	NA	NA	CASSPGRASYNEQFF	TGTGCCAGCTCACCCGGCAGGGCCTCCTACAATGAGCAGTTCTTC
TRBV19	TRBJ1-1	NA	TRBD1	CASSTQGGTEAFF	TGTGCCAGTAGCACTCAGGGGGGCACTGAAGCTTTCTTT
TRBV2	TRBJ2-1	once	TRBD2	CASTRSGSPYNEQFF	TGTGCCAGCACCCGAAGCGGGAGCCCCTACAATGAGCAGTTCTTC
TRBV7-7	TRBJ2-1	NA	TRBD2	CASSLGLAGENEQFF	TGTGCCAGCAGCCTGGGACTAGCGGGAGAGAATGAGCAGTTCTTC
TRBV18	TRBJ2-4	NA	NA	CASSPGSLAKNIQYF	TGTGCCAGCTCACCAGGGAGTCTAGCCAAAAACATTCAGTACTTC
TRBV5-1	TRBJ1-2	NA	NA	CASSELATGGDGYTF	TGCGCCAGCAGCGAATTGGCGACGGGGGGTGATGGCTACACCTTC
TRBV6-6	TRBJ2-7	NA	TRBD2	CASSPVGEGEQYF	TGTGCCAGCAGCCCGGTAGGGGAGGGCGAGCAGTACTTC
TRBV11-2	TRBJ2-2	NA	NA	CASSLGTGELFF	TGTGCCAGCAGCTTAGGCACCGGGGAGCTGTTTTTT
TRBV19	TRBJ2-7	few	TRBD2	CASSIDAGGTSYEQYF	TGTGCCAGTAGTATAGATGCGGGAGGAACCTCCTACGAGCAGTACTTC
TRBV7-8	TRBJ2-2	NA	TRBD2	CASSSRTSANTGELFF	TGTGCCAGCAGCTCTCGGACTAGTGCGAACACCGGGGAGCTGTTTTTT
TRBV28	TRBJ1-3	NA	NA	CASSPLGGGNTIYF	TGTGCCAGCAGTCCCTTGGGGGGTGGAAACACCATATATTTT
TRBV7-9	TRBJ2-2	NA	NA	CASSFQTDTGELFF	TGTGCCAGCAGCTTTCAAACAGACACCGGGGAGCTGTTTTTT
TRBV4-1	TRBJ2-1	NA	TRBD2	CASSQGEVAGVNEQFF	TGCGCCAGCAGCCAAGGGGAGGTAGCGGGAGTCAATGAGCAGTTCTTC
TRBV7-9	TRBJ2-2	once	NA	CASSLAPETGELFF	TGTGCCAGCAGCTTAGCCCCCGAGACCGGGGAGCTGTTTTTT
TRBV28	TRBJ2-5	NA	NA	CASMDSKETQYF	TGTGCCAGCATGGACAGCAAAGAGACCCAGTACTTC
TRBV28	TRBJ2-3	NA	NA	CASSYGSTQYF	TGTGCCAGCAGTTACGGGAGTACGCAGTATTTT
TRBV11-2	TRBJ1-1	NA	NA	CASSRSHGTEAFF	TGTGCCAGCAGTCGATCACACGGCACTGAAGCTTTCTTT
TRBV5-1	TRBJ1-3	NA	TRBD1	CASRRRDRAIGNTIYF	TGCGCCAGCAGACGGCGGGACAGGGCAATTGGAAACACCATATATTTT
TRBV9	TRBJ1-1	NA	NA	CASSVAGGLTEAFF	TGTGCCAGCAGCGTAGCTGGGGGCTTGACTGAAGCTTTCTTT
TRBV5-1	TRBJ1-1	once	TRBD1	CASSLGTGGVNTEAFF	TGCGCCAGCAGCCTGGGGACAGGAGGGGTGAACACTGAAGCTTTCTTT
TRBV19	TRBJ1-2	NA	NA	CASSIQAYYGYTF	TGTGCCAGTAGTATACAGGCCTACTATGGCTACACCTTC
TRBV7-3	TRBJ2-3	NA	TRBD1	CASTNFLGQGPTDTQYF	TGTGCCAGCACCAACTTCCTGGGACAGGGGCCGACAGATACGCAGTATTTT
TRBV28	TRBJ2-7	NA	NA	CASSLLTDEQYF	TGTGCCAGCAGTTTATTGACGGACGAGCAGTACTTC
TRBV5-8	TRBJ1-3	few	NA	CASSAGLNSGNTIYF	TGTGCCAGCAGTGCTGGACTGAACTCTGGAAACACCATATATTTT
TRBV9	TRBJ2-3	NA	TRBD2	CASSRGLAVTPSTDTQYF	TGTGCCAGCAGCCGAGGACTAGCGGTAACTCCTAGCACAGATACGCAGTATTTT
TRBV7-9	TRBJ2-7	NA	TRBD2	CASGLAAYEQYF	TGTGCCTCGGGACTAGCGGCATACGAGCAGTACTTC
TRBV5-4	TRBJ2-3	once	TRBD1	CASSSFYGTGDLDTQYF	TGTGCCAGCAGCTCCTTCTACGGGACAGGGGATTTAGATACGCAGTATTTT